This T cell receptor (beta chain) was obtained from a study of T cells in Graves' hyperthyroidism and ophthalmopathy (dated by TCRdb to the late 2010s). About the investigation overall: Peripheral blood samples were taken at the time of initial diagnosis, prior to any treatment. TCR V-J signatures able to tell the groups apart were searched for in a discovery cohort of 100 patients, of whom approximately 40 had Graves' ophthalmopathy and about 60 had stable Graves' hyperthyroidism. In roughly six Graves' hyperthyroidism patients, the study also compared T-cell repertoires from thyroid tissue with T-cell repertoires from blood. After sampling, hyperthyroidism patients received methimazole starting at 30 mg daily, and ophthalmopathy patients received high-dose intravenous methylprednisolone. An independent validation cohort of about 20 hyperthyroidism patients and 17 patients who later progressed to ophthalmopathy tested prospective prediction of ophthalmopathy. The paper describes TCR Vbeta CDR3 sequencing of some 130 peripheral blood samples, made up of some 40 ophthalmopathy patients, some 76 hyperthyroidism patients and about 17 progressor patients. For training and testing, the 100 or so patients in the discovery cohort were randomly divided in a 7:3 ratio. Study-level results and caveats: Most expanded thyroid clonotypes (frequency above 0.001) were also detected in blood, a finding suggesting that blood repertoires may reflect thyroid immune responses. In validation, the model predicted progression to ophthalmopathy a median of 6.5 months before onset, with over 55% sensitivity and 72.22% specificity. Ophthalmopathy was separated from stable hyperthyroidism by a 13 V-J signature model, with approximately 90% sensitivity and about 81% specificity obtained in cross-validation and 80%/75% obtained in testing. No statistical method was used to set the sample size in advance, and investigators knew the group allocation.

CDR1 SEHNR and CDR2 FQNEAQ were looked up in the germline V gene (reference sequence). The CDR3 goes from the cysteine to the phenylalanine over 12 residues. The only DNA kept is the CDR3, 36 bases in frame from the first base. Trimming takes 3 bases from V and 4 bases from J, and the germline ends sit 7 bases apart. Graves' hyperthyroidism was defined as stable when no progression to ophthalmopathy occurred over 18 months of follow-up. The hyperthyroidism patients were between 18 and 65 years old and newly diagnosed, with a disease duration of less than 2 months. Any patient with an uncontrolled infection, another autoimmune disease, pregnancy or lactation was excluded. Diagnoses were established on the basis of clinical symptoms, serum thyroxine and TRAb, thyroid ultrasound, and orbital computed tomography. PBMCs were isolated from 7.5 to 10 ml of fresh peripheral blood by Ficoll-Paque density gradient centrifugation. Total RNA was extracted using Trizol reagent, and RNA quality was assessed on an Agilent 2100 Bioanalyzer.

Amplification of TCR beta CDR3 regions was carried out from RNA transcripts. A first-round RT-PCR of the TCR CDR3 used the HTBI primer set with the Qiagen OneStep RT-PCR kit. A second multiplex PCR round built the libraries, followed by size selection and purification. Libraries were sequenced paired-end with 100 bp reads on an Illumina HiSeq2000. Concerning the study's data processing: SOAPnuke was used to process the raw data, throwing out any read that contained adapters or uncalled bases, had a mean Phred below 15, or lacked an exact constant-primer or identifier match. High-quality paired reads were merged with COPE v1.2.5, and unique nucleotide sequences were defined as clonotypes. MiTCR v1.1 was used to align the clonotypes against IMGT TRBV, TRBD and TRBJ reference segments. The analysis was restricted to V-J combinations with a frequency above 0.0001, which together covered about 99% of the repertoires. The TCS score was defined as the ratio of F50 (clonal expansion) to E x V (chaos), calculated using BLOSUM62-based TCRdist between CDR3 peptides within each V-J. Welch's t-statistics and random forest reduced 500 to 550 V-J features to 13, which were used in a naive Bayes classifier (R e1071). The similarity between thyroid and blood repertoires was quantified using the Morisita-Horn index. In TCRdb, the public reads were trimmed at Q25 with fastp and aligned with MiXCR, with productive beta chains retained. Merged by CDR3 protein, the rows form single entries marked with the most common genes and DNA. The V and J calls and clone size are TCRdb's, not the authors'. This sample comprises roughly 800,000 distinct CDR3 sequences, roughly 40% of them detected only once. The ten top clones hold about 9% of the sample.

This clonotype was detected many times. Its antigen specificity is not known. One base away there is no much larger clone; base qualities are not given. The V gene is TRBV7-9 and the J gene is TRBJ2-7, with no confident D gene call. The sequence was collected from a man younger than 35 with Graves' hyperthyroidism. The sample was blood. CDR3 reads: CASSFLLYEQYF. The bases read TGTGCCAGCAGCTTCCTACTGTACGAGCAGTACTTC.